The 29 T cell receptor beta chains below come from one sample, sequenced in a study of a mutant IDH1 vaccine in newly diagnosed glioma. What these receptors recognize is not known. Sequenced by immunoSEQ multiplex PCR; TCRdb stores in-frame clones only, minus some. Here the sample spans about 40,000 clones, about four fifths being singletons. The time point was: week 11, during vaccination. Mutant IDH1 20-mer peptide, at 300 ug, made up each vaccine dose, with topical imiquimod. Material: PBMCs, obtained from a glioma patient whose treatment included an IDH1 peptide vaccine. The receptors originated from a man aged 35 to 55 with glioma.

In DNA form, the CDR3 reads TGTGCCAGCTCCAGGGGGCGCGATCAGCCCCAGCATTTT. It codes for CASSRGRDQPQHF. J is TRBJ1-5 and V is TRBV18; TRBD1 matches 8 bases. The CDR3 covers 13 residues. In germline, CDR1 is KGHSH, CDR2 LQKENI. The junction had 3 bases not matched to a gene; V was cut back by 6 bases and J by 5 bases.

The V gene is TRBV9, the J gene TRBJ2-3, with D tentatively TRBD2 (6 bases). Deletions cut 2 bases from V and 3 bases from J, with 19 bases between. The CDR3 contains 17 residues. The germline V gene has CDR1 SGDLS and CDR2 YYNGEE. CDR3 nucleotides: TGTGCCAGCAGCGTTGGATCTGGTGCGGGATCAACAGATACGCAGTATTTT. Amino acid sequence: CASSVGSGAGSTDTQYF.

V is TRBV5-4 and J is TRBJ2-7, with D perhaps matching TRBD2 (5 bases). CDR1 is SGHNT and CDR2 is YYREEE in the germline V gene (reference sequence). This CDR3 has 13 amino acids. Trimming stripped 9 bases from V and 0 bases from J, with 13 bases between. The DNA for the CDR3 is TGTGCCACTTCGAGCGGAGACTCCTACGAGCAGTACTTC. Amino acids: CATSSGDSYEQYF. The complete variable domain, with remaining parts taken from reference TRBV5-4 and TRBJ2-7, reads ETGVTQSPTHLIKTRGQQVTLRCSSQSGHNTVSWYQQALGQGPQFIFQYYREEENGRGNFPPRFSGLQFPNYSSELNVNALELDDSALYLCATSSGDSYEQYFGPGTRLTVT.

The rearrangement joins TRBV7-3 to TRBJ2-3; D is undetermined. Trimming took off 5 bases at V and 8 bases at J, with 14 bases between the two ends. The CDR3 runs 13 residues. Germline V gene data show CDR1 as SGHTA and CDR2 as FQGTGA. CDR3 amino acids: CASSPESSGTQYF. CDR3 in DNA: TGTGCCAGCAGCCCCGAGTCCTCAGGTACGCAGTATTTT.

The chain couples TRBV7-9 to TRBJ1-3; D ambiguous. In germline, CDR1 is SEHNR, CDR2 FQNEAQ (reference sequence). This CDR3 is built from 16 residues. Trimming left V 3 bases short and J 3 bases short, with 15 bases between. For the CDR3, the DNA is TGTGCCAGCAGCTTCGGTCAGAGCGTAGGTGGAAACACCATATATTTT. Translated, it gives CASSFGQSVGGNTIYF.

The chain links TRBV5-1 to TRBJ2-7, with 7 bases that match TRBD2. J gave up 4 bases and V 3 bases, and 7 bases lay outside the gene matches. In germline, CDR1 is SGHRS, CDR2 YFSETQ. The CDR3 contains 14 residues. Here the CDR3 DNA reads TGCGCCAGCAGCTACCGGGGGGTCCCATACGAGCAGTACTTC. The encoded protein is CASSYRGVPYEQYF.

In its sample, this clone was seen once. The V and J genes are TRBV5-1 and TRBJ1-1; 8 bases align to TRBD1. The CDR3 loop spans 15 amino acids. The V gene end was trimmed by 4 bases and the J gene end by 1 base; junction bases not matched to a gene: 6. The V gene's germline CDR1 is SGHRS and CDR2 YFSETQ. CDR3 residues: CASSTRTGTNTEAFF. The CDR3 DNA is TGCGCCAGCAGCACCCGGACAGGGACGAACACTGAAGCTTTCTTT.

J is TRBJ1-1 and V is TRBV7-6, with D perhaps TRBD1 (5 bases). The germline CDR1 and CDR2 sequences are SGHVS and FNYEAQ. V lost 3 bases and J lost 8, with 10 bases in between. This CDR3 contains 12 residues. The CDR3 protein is CASSLYGGEAFF. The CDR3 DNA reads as TGTGCCAGCAGCTTGTATGGGGGGGAAGCTTTCTTT.

This CDR3 reads CASSHISSYEQYF. CDR3 DNA: TGTGCCAGCAGCCACATTAGCTCCTACGAGCAGTACTTC. The chain is built from TRBV14 and TRBJ2-7; no firm D call. This CDR3 spans 13 amino acids. Looked up from germline, CDR1 is SGHDN and CDR2 is FVKESK. V lost 3 bases and J 0 bases, leaving 6 bases between the germline ends.

The CDR3 spells CASSVGLAGATSSYNEQFF. In nucleotides, the CDR3 is TGTGCCAGCAGCGTAGGTCTAGCGGGAGCGACGAGCTCCTACAATGAGCAGTTCTTC. The J gene is TRBJ2-1, the V gene TRBV9; 10 bases map to TRBD2. The CDR3 is made up of 19 amino acids. From germline, CDR1 is SGDLS and CDR2 YYNGEE. Trimming removed 0 bases from V and 0 bases from J; junction bases left unmatched: 9.

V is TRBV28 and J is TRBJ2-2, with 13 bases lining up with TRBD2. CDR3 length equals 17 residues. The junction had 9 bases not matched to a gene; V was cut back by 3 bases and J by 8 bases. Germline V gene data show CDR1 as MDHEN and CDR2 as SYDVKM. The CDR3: CASSFWTSGRSQGELFF. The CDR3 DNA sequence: TGTGCCAGCAGTTTCTGGACTAGCGGGAGATCTCAAGGGGAGCTGTTTTTT.

The CDR3 is CASSLGGQGVTYEQYF. The CDR3 DNA reads as TGTGCCAGCAGTTTAGGTGGACAGGGGGTAACCTACGAGCAGTACTTC. V is TRBV6-8 and J is TRBJ2-7; 10 positions agree with TRBD1. Germline CDR1 and CDR2: MNHGY and SAAAGT. V shed 4 bases and J 2 bases; nucleotides not matched to a gene: 8. This CDR3 is 16 amino acids long.

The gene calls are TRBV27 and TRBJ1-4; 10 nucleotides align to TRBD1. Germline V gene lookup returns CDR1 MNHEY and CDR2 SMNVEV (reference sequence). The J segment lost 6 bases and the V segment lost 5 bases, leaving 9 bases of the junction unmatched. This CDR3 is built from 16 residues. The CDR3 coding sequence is TGTGCCAGCAGTCCGGGACAGGGGAACTGGGATGAAAAACTGTTTTTT. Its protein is CASSPGQGNWDEKLFF. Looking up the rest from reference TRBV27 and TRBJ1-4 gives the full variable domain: EAQVTQNPRYLITVTGKKLTVTCSQNMNHEYMSWYRQDPGLGLRQIYYSMNVEVTDKGDVPEGYKVSRKEKRNFPLILESPSPNQTSLYFCASSPGQGNWDEKLFFGSGTQLSVL.

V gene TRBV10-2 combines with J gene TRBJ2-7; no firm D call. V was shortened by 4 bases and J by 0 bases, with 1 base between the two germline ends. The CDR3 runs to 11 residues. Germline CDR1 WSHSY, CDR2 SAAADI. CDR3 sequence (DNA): TGCGCCAGCAGTGTCTCCTACGAGCAGTACTTC. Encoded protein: CASSVSYEQYF.

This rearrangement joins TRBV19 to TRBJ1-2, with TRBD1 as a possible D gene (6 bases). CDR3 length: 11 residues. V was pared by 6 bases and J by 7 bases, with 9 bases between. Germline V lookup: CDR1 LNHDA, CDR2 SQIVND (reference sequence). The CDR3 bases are TGTGCCAGTAGCGACAGGTTTGGCTACACCTTC. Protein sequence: CASSDRFGYTF.

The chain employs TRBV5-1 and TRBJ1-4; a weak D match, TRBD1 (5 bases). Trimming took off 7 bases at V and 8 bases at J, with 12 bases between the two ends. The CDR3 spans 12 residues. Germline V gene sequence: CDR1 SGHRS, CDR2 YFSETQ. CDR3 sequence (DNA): TGCGCCAGCCACCAGGGTCCGGAAAAACTGTTTTTT. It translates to CASHQGPEKLFF.

As DNA, the CDR3 is TGTGCCAGCAGCTTCCTGCACTCTTCCTACGAGCAGTACTTC. Its protein product is CASSFLHSSYEQYF. This sequence joins TRBV7-2 and TRBJ2-7; unclear D gene. V dropped 3 bases and J dropped 1 base, with 10 bases sitting between them. The CDR3 spans 14 residues. Germline-derived CDR1 and CDR2 are SGHTA and FQGNSA. The variable domain in full, with the rest retrieved from reference TRBV7-2 and TRBJ2-7, is GAGVSQSPSNKVTEKGKDVELRCDPISGHTALYWYRQSLGQGLEFLIYFQGNSAPDKSGLPSDRFSAERTGGSVSTLTIQRTQQEDSAVYLCASSFLHSSYEQYFGPGTRLTVT.

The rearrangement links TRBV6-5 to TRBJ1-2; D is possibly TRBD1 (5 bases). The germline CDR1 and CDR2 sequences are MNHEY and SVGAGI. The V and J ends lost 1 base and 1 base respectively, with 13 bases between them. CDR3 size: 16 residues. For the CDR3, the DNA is TGTGCCAGCAGTTACTACCAGACAGATGTTAACTATGGCTACACCTTC. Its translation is CASSYYQTDVNYGYTF.

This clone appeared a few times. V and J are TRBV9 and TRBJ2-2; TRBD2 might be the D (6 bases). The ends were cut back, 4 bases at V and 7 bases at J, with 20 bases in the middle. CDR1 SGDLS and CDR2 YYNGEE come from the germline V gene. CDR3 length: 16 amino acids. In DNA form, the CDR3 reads TGTGCCAGCAGCCCCTCCGGGAGTGGGATAATCGGGGAGCTGTTTTTT. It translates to CASSPSGSGIIGELFF.

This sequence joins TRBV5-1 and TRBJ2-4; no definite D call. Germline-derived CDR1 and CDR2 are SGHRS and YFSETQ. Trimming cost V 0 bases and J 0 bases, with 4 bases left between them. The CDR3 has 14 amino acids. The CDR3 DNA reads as TGCGCCAGCAGCTTGGACCTAGCCAAAAACATTCAGTACTTC. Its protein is CASSLDLAKNIQYF.

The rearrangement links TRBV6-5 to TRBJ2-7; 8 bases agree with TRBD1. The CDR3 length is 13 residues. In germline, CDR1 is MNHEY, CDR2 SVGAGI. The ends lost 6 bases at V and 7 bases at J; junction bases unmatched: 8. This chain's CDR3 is CASRMNRGSEQYF. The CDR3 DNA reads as TGTGCCAGCAGGATGAACAGGGGGAGTGAGCAGTACTTC.

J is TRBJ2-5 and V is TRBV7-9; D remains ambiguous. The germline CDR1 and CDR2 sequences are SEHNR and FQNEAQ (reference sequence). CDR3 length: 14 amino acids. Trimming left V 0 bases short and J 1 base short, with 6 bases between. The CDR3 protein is CASSLAQSQETQYF. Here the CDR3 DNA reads TGTGCCAGCAGCTTAGCACAAAGCCAAGAGACCCAGTACTTC.

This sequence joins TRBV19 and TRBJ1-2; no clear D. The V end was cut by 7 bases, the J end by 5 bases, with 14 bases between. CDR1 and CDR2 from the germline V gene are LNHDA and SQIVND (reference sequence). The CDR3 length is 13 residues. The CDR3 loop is CASTTATIYGYTF. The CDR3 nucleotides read TGTGCCAGTACGACCGCGACTATTTATGGCTACACCTTC.

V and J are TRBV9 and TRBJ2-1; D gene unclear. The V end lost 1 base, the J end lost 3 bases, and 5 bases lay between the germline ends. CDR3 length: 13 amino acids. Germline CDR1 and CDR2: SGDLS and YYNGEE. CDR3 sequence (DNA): TGTGCCAGCAGCGTAACCTACTACAATGAGCAGTTCTTC. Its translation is CASSVTYYNEQFF.

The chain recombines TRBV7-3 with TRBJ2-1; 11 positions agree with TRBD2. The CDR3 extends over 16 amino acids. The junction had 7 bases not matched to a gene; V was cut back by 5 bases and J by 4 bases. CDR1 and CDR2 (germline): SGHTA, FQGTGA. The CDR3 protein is CASSRQVAGGYNEQFF. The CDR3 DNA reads TGTGCCAGCAGCCGTCAGGTAGCGGGAGGGTACAATGAGCAGTTCTTC.

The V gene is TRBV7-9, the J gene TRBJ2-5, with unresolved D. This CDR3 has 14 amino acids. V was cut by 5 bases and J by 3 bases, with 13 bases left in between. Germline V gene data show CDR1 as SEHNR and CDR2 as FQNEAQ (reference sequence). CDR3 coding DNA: TGTGCCAGCAGCCCCGGCCGCACAGAAGAGACCCAGTACTTC. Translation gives CASSPGRTEETQYF.

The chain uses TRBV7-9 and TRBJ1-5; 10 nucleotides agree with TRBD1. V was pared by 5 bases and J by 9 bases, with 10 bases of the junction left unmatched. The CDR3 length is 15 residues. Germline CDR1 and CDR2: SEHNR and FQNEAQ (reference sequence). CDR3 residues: CASSQDRGVPLPQHF. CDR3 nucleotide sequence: TGTGCCAGCAGCCAGGACAGGGGGGTACCTCTGCCCCAGCATTTT.

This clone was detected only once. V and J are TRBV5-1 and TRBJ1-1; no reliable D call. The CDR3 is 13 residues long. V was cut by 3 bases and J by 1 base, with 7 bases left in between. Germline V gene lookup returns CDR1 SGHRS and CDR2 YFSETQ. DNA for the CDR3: TGCGCCAGCAGCTCCCGGGAGAACACTGAAGCTTTCTTT. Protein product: CASSSRENTEAFF.

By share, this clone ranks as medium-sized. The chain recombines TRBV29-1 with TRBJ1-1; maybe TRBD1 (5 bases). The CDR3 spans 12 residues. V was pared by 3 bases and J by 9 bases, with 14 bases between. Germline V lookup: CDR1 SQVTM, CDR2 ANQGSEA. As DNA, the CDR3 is TGCAGCGTTGAGATGGGACCAACAAAAGCTTTCTTT. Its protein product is CSVEMGPTKAFF.